This entry concerns a single T cell receptor (beta chain). The antigen is unknown. The entry originates in a study of CXCR3-negative and CXCR3-positive naive CD8 T cells. On the study more broadly: Every library held about 1.5 +/- 0.3 million TRB reads, and the total came to approximately 140 million.

The CDR3 extends over 13 amino acids. Germline V CDR1 and CDR2: SGHDT, YYEEEE. Via 5' RACE with UMI labels, TRB cDNA libraries were prepared. TCRdb reanalyzed the 5' RACE reads and collapses them to one entry per CDR3 protein, without DNA. The specimen's table records about 89,000 distinct CDR3 sequences. Study conclusions and caveats: Similar TRBV-TRBJ usage characterized naive CXCR3-negative and CXCR3-positive cells; memory cells differed. Naive CXCR3-positive cells had TRB CDR3s more hydrophobic than those of CXCR3-negative naive cells.

This TCR derives from a human donor in good health. Some clones in this sample may be carry-over from other donors' samples. Source material: naive CXCR3+ CD8+ T cells from blood. Subset meaning: CD45RO-CCR7+CD27+CD95- naive CD8+ T cells expressing CXCR3 (TNR3+). The V and J genes are TRBV5-6 and TRBJ2-1; TCRdb proposes TRBD2, but this gene call is untestable without DNA. This chain's CDR3 is CASSSGLVGEQFF.